Listed here are 21 T cell receptor beta chains from one sample, sequenced in a study of healthy donors' naive CD4 and CD8 T cells. A linear amplification protocol produced the TCR libraries from about 450 ng of total RNA. TCRdb passed the reads through MiXCR, listing each CDR3 protein once. The top ten hold 2% to 2.5% of the sample, which has about 200,000 distinct CDR3 sequences, 74% seen once. The sequenced material came from naive CD4+ and CD8+ T cells sorted from blood, pooled from several donors. Source of these receptors: a pool of human donors in good health; the sample pools cells from several healthy donors.

This clonotype was detected only a few times. The junction and the germline gene differ at one end; a read error may be behind it. The chain is built from TRBV19 and TRBJ1-6; D might be TRBD1 (5 bases). Germline CDR1 is LNHDA and CDR2 is SQIVND (reference sequence). The CDR3 sequence is 13 residues long. This CDR3 reads CASSRDRNSPLHF. As DNA, the CDR3 is TGTGCCAGCAGTAGGGACCGAAATTCACCCCTCCACTTT.

This clonotype was seen a few times. This CDR3 is CSVLTGREGAFF. As DNA, the CDR3 is TGCAGCGTCCTGACAGGGCGGGAGGGCGCTTTCTTT. The chain combines TRBV29-1 with TRBJ1-1, with TRBD1 matching 7 bases. The CDR3 loop spans 12 amino acids. V lost 6 bases to trimming and J lost 11 bases; unmatched junction nucleotides: 12. Looked up from germline, CDR1 is SQVTM and CDR2 is ANQGSEA.

The chain links TRBV7-2 to TRBJ2-3, with D perhaps TRBD2 (5 bases). The CDR3 loop spans 15 amino acids. Germline V gene sequence: CDR1 SGHTA, CDR2 FQGNSA. V gave up 1 base and J gave up 1 base, with 9 bases separating them. The CDR3 DNA sequence: TGTGCCAGCAGCTTAGGTTGGAGGCGCACAGATACGCAGTATTTT. This translates into CASSLGWRRTDTQYF. Using reference TRBV7-2 and TRBJ2-3 for the parts outside the CDR3, the full variable domain is GAGVSQSPSNKVTEKGKDVELRCDPISGHTALYWYRQSLGQGLEFLIYFQGNSAPDKSGLPSDRFSAERTGGSVSTLTIQRTQQEDSAVYLCASSLGWRRTDTQYFGPGTRLTVL.

The chain links TRBV27 to TRBJ1-1; D gene unclear. The V gene's germline CDR1 is MNHEY and CDR2 SMNVEV (reference sequence). The CDR3 has 12 residues. The germline V and J ends were trimmed by 3 bases and 14 bases, with 16 bases remaining between them. Here the CDR3 reads CASSLGGTEEFF. The CDR3 bases are TGTGCCAGCAGTTTGGGAGGAACAGAGGAATTCTTT.

This clonotype occurred once. The chain uses TRBV6-1 and TRBJ1-2; D is unclear. Germline V CDR1 and CDR2: MNHNS, SASEGT. V was pared by 7 bases and J by 6 bases, with 12 bases between. This CDR3 contains 12 residues. CDR3: CASNPGTDGYTF. The DNA of the CDR3 is TGTGCCAGCAATCCAGGCACTGATGGCTACACCTTC.

This chain uses TRBV6-2 or TRBV6-3 with TRBJ2-7; D not certain. Germline values: CDR1 MNHEY, CDR2 SVGEGT. Trimming took 0 bases from V and 2 from J, leaving 8 bases between them. This CDR3 is built from 14 residues. CDR3 sequence reads: CASSYSRTAYEQYF. The CDR3 region has the DNA TGTGCCAGCAGTTACTCGAGAACAGCCTACGAGCAGTACTTC.

V is TRBV10-3 and J is TRBJ2-1; TRBD2 might be the D (5 bases). Germline CDR1 ENHRY, CDR2 SYGVKD. The CDR3 has 12 residues. The V end lost 6 bases, the J end lost 6 bases, and 9 bases lay between the germline ends. This CDR3 is CAIRDFSNEQFF. For the CDR3, the DNA is TGTGCCATCAGGGACTTTAGCAATGAGCAGTTCTTC.

The V and J genes are TRBV29-1 and TRBJ2-5, with 7 bases that match TRBD2. Germline CDR1 SQVTM, CDR2 ANQGSEA. V shed 5 bases and J 2 bases; nucleotides not matched to a gene: 11. CDR3 length equals 15 residues. This CDR3 is CSVRRLADTQETQYF. The CDR3, as DNA: TGCAGCGTTCGACGACTAGCAGACACACAAGAGACCCAGTACTTC.

The chain employs TRBV5-1 and TRBJ2-5; D gene unclear. Per the germline V gene, CDR1 is SGHRS and CDR2 is YFSETQ. V shed 0 bases and J shed 4 bases, with 7 bases lying between them. The CDR3 is 13 amino acids. The CDR3 region is CASSLGHPETQYF. The CDR3 DNA reads TGCGCCAGCAGCTTGGGACATCCAGAGACCCAGTACTTC. Filled out from reference TRBV5-1 and TRBJ2-5, the complete variable domain reads KAGVTQTPRYLIKTRGQQVTLSCSPISGHRSVSWYQQTPGQGLQFLFEYFSETQRNKGNFPGRFSGRQFSNSRSEMNVSTLELGDSALYLCASSLGHPETQYFGPGTRLLVL.

V is TRBV6-2 or TRBV6-3 and J is TRBJ2-2; D remains unclear. Trimming cost V 3 bases and J 2 bases, with 4 bases left between them. This CDR3 region has 13 residues. Germline V gives CDR1 MNHEY, CDR2 SVGEGT. The CDR3 DNA is TGTGCCAGCAGTTATACAAACACCGGGGAGCTGTTTTTT. It translates to CASSYTNTGELFF.

The V call is TRBV6-2 or TRBV6-3, the J call TRBJ1-1; possible D gene TRBD1, 6 bases. This CDR3 contains 14 residues. V shed 7 bases and J shed 0 bases, with 12 bases lying between them. CDR1 is MNHEY and CDR2 is SVGEGT in the germline V gene. The CDR3, as DNA: TGTGCCAGCACCGATTGGGGGCTGAACACTGAAGCTTTCTTT. It yields the protein CASTDWGLNTEAFF.

The genes are TRBV5-1 and TRBJ1-1, with unresolved D. This CDR3 spans 16 amino acids. V was cut by 4 bases and J by 4 bases, with 20 bases left in between. Germline lookup yields CDR1 SGHRS and CDR2 YFSETQ. The CDR3 sequence is CASSPAKDAWGTEAFF. The CDR3 region has the DNA TGCGCCAGCAGCCCCGCTAAAGATGCCTGGGGCACTGAAGCTTTCTTT. Complete variable domain (other parts from reference TRBV5-1 and TRBJ1-1): KAGVTQTPRYLIKTRGQQVTLSCSPISGHRSVSWYQQTPGQGLQFLFEYFSETQRNKGNFPGRFSGRQFSNSRSEMNVSTLELGDSALYLCASSPAKDAWGTEAFFGQGTRLTVV.

The chain joins TRBV6-5 to TRBJ2-5; the match to TRBD1 covers 11 bases. Germline CDR1 and CDR2: MNHEY and SVGAGI. The CDR3 spans 17 residues. The V and J ends lost 2 bases and 5 bases, in that order; junction bases with no gene match: 10. CDR3 sequence (DNA): TGTGCCAGCAGTTACGGGGCCTTGGACAGGGGGCGGGAGACCCAGTACTTC. This translates into CASSYGALDRGRETQYF.

The V call is TRBV29-1, the J call TRBJ2-1; TRBD1 might be the D (5 bases). In germline, CDR1 is SQVTM, CDR2 ANQGSEA. The V end was cut by 4 bases, the J end by 8 bases, with 12 bases between. This CDR3 comprises 12 residues. The CDR3 DNA reads as TGCAGCGTTGTTCAGGCAGGGTATGAGCAGTTCTTC. This encodes CSVVQAGYEQFF.

The chain links TRBV29-1 to TRBJ2-1, with a possible D match to TRBD1 (5 bases). The CDR3 is 10 amino acids. Trimming removed 7 bases at V and 10 bases at J, with 11 bases between. CDR1 SQVTM and CDR2 ANQGSEA come from the germline V gene. The CDR3 DNA follows: TGCAGCGCCGTGGGGCGGGAGCAGTTCTTC. Encoded protein: CSAVGREQFF.

The rearrangement links TRBV27 to TRBJ2-7; D is ambiguous. This CDR3 is 20 amino acids long. The V and J ends lost 3 bases and 2 bases respectively, with 29 bases between them. From germline, CDR1 is MNHEY and CDR2 SMNVEV (reference sequence). The CDR3 reads CASSFYFSISGPANAYEQYF. In DNA form, the CDR3 reads TGTGCCAGCAGTTTCTACTTCTCCATATCTGGGCCGGCCAACGCCTACGAGCAGTACTTC.

This clonotype has just a few counts. The chain joins TRBV15 to TRBJ2-1, with unresolved D. V lost 1 base, J lost 0 bases, and 10 bases lay in between. Per germline, CDR1 LNHNV and CDR2 YYDKDF (reference sequence). This CDR3 has 16 residues. The CDR3 sequence: CATSRARMSSYNEQFF. For the CDR3, the DNA is TGTGCCACCAGCAGAGCTAGGATGAGCTCCTACAATGAGCAGTTCTTC.

In regard to this clonotype: At one end the junction does not follow the germline gene, possibly because of a read error. The rearrangement joins TRBV12-3 or TRBV12-4 to TRBJ1-1; 7 bases fit TRBD1. The CDR3 has 14 amino acids. Written as DNA, the CDR3 is TGTGCCAGCAGTTTACAGACAGGGAACACTGAAGCCTTCTTT. Protein product: CASSLQTGNTEAFF.

The chain employs TRBV29-1 and TRBJ1-1; D gene ambiguous. The CDR3 covers 12 residues. Germline CDR1 is SQVTM and CDR2 is ANQGSEA. V lost 1 base, J lost 7 bases, and 10 bases lay in between. The CDR3: CSVEVIANEAFF. The CDR3 nucleotides read TGCAGCGTTGAAGTAATCGCGAATGAAGCTTTCTTT.

The chain uses TRBV7-8 and TRBJ2-7, with 7 bases fitting TRBD1. The CDR3 contains 15 residues. V lost 4 bases, J lost 0 bases, and 6 bases stayed unmatched. CDR1 is SGHVS, CDR2 FQNEAQ, per germline. CDR3 sequence (DNA): TGTGCCAGCAGCTCGGGACAGCTGAGCTCCTACGAGCAGTACTTC. It specifies CASSSGQLSSYEQYF.

The CDR3 reads CASSPAGEYEQYF. The CDR3 DNA follows: TGTGCCAGCTCACCCGCAGGGGAGTACGAGCAGTACTTC. The genes are TRBV18 and TRBJ2-7, with D perhaps TRBD1 (6 bases). The CDR3 loop spans 13 amino acids. Trimming removed 3 bases from V and 4 bases from J, with 10 bases in between. CDR1 is KGHSH, CDR2 LQKENI, per germline.